These 18 T cell receptor beta chains were all obtained from the same sample, sequenced in a study of cytomegalovirus exposure and HLA in healthy donors. In the PCR, 60 Vbeta and 13 Jbeta primers were used. Using immunoSEQ multiplex PCR, the repertoire was profiled, and TCRdb retains in-frame clones only, with some absent. The table includes roughly 90,000 clones, 80% to 90% detected once. Sequencing input: PBMCs. Receptor source: a man between 18 and 35 years old in good health and CMV-seronegative.

The chain links TRBV7-2 to TRBJ2-1, with TRBD2 identical over 10 bases. The CDR3 extends over 15 amino acids. Germline CDR1 SGHTA, CDR2 FQGNSA. V gave up 5 bases and J gave up 5 bases; unmatched junction bases: 6. The CDR3: CASSDRTSGNNEQFF. CDR3 in DNA: TGTGCCAGCAGCGACCGGACTAGCGGTAACAATGAGCAGTTCTTC.

DNA of the CDR3: TGTGCCTGGAGTGTTCCCGGAGATTCACCCCTCCACTTT. Its translation: CAWSVPGDSPLHF. The chain has TRBV30 and TRBJ1-6; D uncertain. Germline V gives CDR1 GTSNPN, CDR2 SVGIG (reference sequence). Trimming cost V 0 bases and J 8 bases, with 8 bases left between them. The length of the CDR3 is 13 residues.

The gene calls are TRBV27 and TRBJ2-1; possible D gene TRBD2, 5 bases. Germline values: CDR1 MNHEY, CDR2 SMNVEV (reference sequence). Trimming left V 5 bases short and J 7 bases short, with 12 bases between. This CDR3 is 13 amino acids long. CDR3 nucleotides: TGTGCCAGCAGTCCCCTCCCGGGGAATGAGCAGTTCTTC. Its protein is CASSPLPGNEQFF.

The sample holds a few counts of this clone. V and J are TRBV28 and TRBJ2-2; D is perhaps TRBD2 (5 bases). V shed 4 bases and J shed 1 base, with 7 bases lying between them. Looked up from germline, CDR1 is MDHEN and CDR2 is SYDVKM. The CDR3 consists of 14 residues. CDR3 bases: TGTGCCAGCAGTTCTGGACTGAACACCGGGGAGCTGTTTTTT. Residues: CASSSGLNTGELFF.

The V gene is TRBV5-1, the J gene TRBJ2-1; tentatively, D is TRBD2 (6 bases). The CDR3 is 14 amino acids. CDR1 and CDR2 from the germline V gene are SGHRS and YFSETQ. V was clipped by 4 bases and J by 9 bases, with 17 bases between them. The DNA for the CDR3 is TGCGCCAGCAGCCCGGGGACTCGTTATGTTGAGCAGTTCTTC. Protein sequence: CASSPGTRYVEQFF.

This clone was detected only once. The rearrangement uses TRBV10-3 and TRBJ2-3; a weak D match, TRBD1 (6 bases). Germline V lookup: CDR1 ENHRY, CDR2 SYGVKD. The CDR3 totals 13 residues. V was shortened by 1 base and J by 10 bases, with 12 bases between the two germline ends. The CDR3 here is CAISEYRDKAQYF. In DNA form, the CDR3 reads TGTGCCATCAGTGAGTACAGGGACAAGGCGCAGTATTTT.

This chain uses TRBV7-9 with TRBJ2-7; 7 bases match TRBD1. Germline CDR1 and CDR2: SEHNR and FQNEAQ (reference sequence). The CDR3 spans 15 residues. With V trimmed by 2 bases and J by 4 bases, 8 bases remained unmatched. The CDR3, as DNA: TGTGCCAGCAGCTTAACCGCCGGGACAGAGTACGAGCAGTACTTC. It specifies CASSLTAGTEYEQYF.

The genes are TRBV5-4 and TRBJ1-1; D gene uncertain. This CDR3 region has 14 residues. The germline CDR1 and CDR2 sequences are SGHNT and YYREEE (reference sequence). Trimming shortened V by 6 bases and J by 4 bases, and 16 bases separated the two germline ends. Here the CDR3 reads CASTQSGVRTEAFF. CDR3 DNA sequence: TGTGCCAGCACCCAAAGCGGGGTACGCACTGAAGCTTTCTTT.

V gene TRBV7-2 combines with J gene TRBJ2-7; TRBD2 agrees at 14 bases. Germline V gene data show CDR1 as SGHTA and CDR2 as FQGNSA. The trim removed 4 bases at V and 4 bases at J, leaving 6 bases unmatched. The CDR3 has 16 residues. CDR3 loop: CASSSGTSGRWYEQYF. The CDR3 bases are TGTGCCAGCAGCTCCGGGACTAGCGGGAGATGGTACGAGCAGTACTTC. Together with reference TRBV7-2 and TRBJ2-7, the CDR3 gives the full variable domain: GAGVSQSPSNKVTEKGKDVELRCDPISGHTALYWYRQSLGQGLEFLIYFQGNSAPDKSGLPSDRFSAERTGGSVSTLTIQRTQQEDSAVYLCASSSGTSGRWYEQYFGPGTRLTVT.

V and J are TRBV2 and TRBJ1-5; D remains unclear. The germline gives CDR1 SNHLY, CDR2 FYNNEI. This CDR3 is 15 amino acids long. The V gene lost 3 bases and the J gene lost 0 bases, with 9 bases spanning the gap. The CDR3: CASSEWSNSNQPQHF. CDR3 nucleotides: TGTGCCAGCAGTGAGTGGAGTAATAGCAATCAGCCCCAGCATTTT.

V usage is TRBV5-1 and J usage is TRBJ2-3, with 8 bases aligning to TRBD1. The CDR3 contains 14 residues. Germline values: CDR1 SGHRS, CDR2 YFSETQ. The ends lost 5 bases at V and 2 bases at J; junction bases unmatched: 4. The CDR3 region is CASRRQGPTDTQYF. CDR3 DNA sequence: TGCGCCAGCAGGAGACAGGGGCCCACAGATACGCAGTATTTT.

The chain uses TRBV4-3 and TRBJ1-1, with TRBD1 as a possible D gene (6 bases). V was shortened by 0 bases and J by 3 bases, with 20 bases between the two germline ends. The CDR3 sequence is 18 residues long. Looked up from germline, CDR1 is LGHNA and CDR2 is YSLEER. The CDR3 here is CASSQEVGGGVRYTEAFF. As DNA, the CDR3 is TGCGCCAGCAGCCAAGAGGTGGGCGGGGGCGTTCGATACACTGAAGCTTTCTTT.

This chain links TRBV5-4 with TRBJ2-5; D is uncertain. Germline CDR1 is SGHNT and CDR2 is YYREEE (reference sequence). Trimming removed 4 bases from V and 0 bases from J, with 7 bases in between. This CDR3 has 13 amino acids. CDR3 DNA sequence: TGTGCCAGCAGCCGCCGGGACCAAGAGACCCAGTACTTC. This gives the protein CASSRRDQETQYF. Looking up the rest from reference TRBV5-4 and TRBJ2-5 gives the full variable domain: ETGVTQSPTHLIKTRGQQVTLRCSSQSGHNTVSWYQQALGQGPQFIFQYYREEENGRGNFPPRFSGLQFPNYSSELNVNALELDDSALYLCASSRRDQETQYFGPGTRLLVL.

The rearrangement uses TRBV6-6 and TRBJ2-1, with TRBD1 as a possible D gene (6 bases). The ends were cut back, 4 bases at V and 4 bases at J, with 8 bases in the middle. CDR1 and CDR2 from the germline V gene are MNHNY and SVGAGI (reference sequence). The CDR3 has 13 residues. Here the CDR3 DNA reads TGTGCCAGCAGTTGGGACACGTACAATGAGCAGTTCTTC. This sequence encodes CASSWDTYNEQFF.

The genes are TRBV11-2 and TRBJ2-7; possibly TRBD1 for D (5 bases). This CDR3 is 12 amino acids long. Germline CDR1 SGHAT, CDR2 FQNNGV. Trimming shortened V by 5 bases and J by 6 bases, and 11 bases separated the two germline ends. The CDR3 loop is CASSVRGSEQYF. CDR3 DNA: TGTGCCAGCAGCGTAAGGGGTTCCGAGCAGTACTTC.

The chain links TRBV19 to TRBJ2-2; TRBD2 matches at 13 bases. With 4 bases clipped from V and 7 bases from J, the junction kept 12 bases outside the gene matches. Germline CDR1 LNHDA, CDR2 SQIVND (reference sequence). The CDR3 runs to 18 residues. In nucleotides, the CDR3 is TGTGCCAGTAGTAACCCTAGGACTAGCGGGAGTGTTTACGGGGAGCTGTTTTTT. Its translation is CASSNPRTSGSVYGELFF.

The rearrangement joins TRBV4-2 to TRBJ1-4, with a weak D call TRBD1 (5 bases). With 1 base removed from V and 5 bases from J, the gap between germline ends came to 17 bases. This CDR3 region has 17 residues. Germline V gene lookup returns CDR1 LGHNA and CDR2 YNFKEQ. The CDR3 DNA follows: TGTGCCAGCAGCCAAGGGGATGGGGGGGTCGGGAATGAAAAACTGTTTTTT. Translating it yields CASSQGDGGVGNEKLFF.

This clone has only a few counts. V is TRBV30 and J is TRBJ1-2; 8 nucleotides match TRBD1. V was pared by 2 bases and J by 4 bases, with 6 bases of the junction left unmatched. The CDR3 is 14 residues long. Germline V lookup: CDR1 GTSNPN, CDR2 SVGIG (reference sequence). Here the CDR3 reads CAWSLQGGGYGYTF. As DNA, the CDR3 is TGTGCCTGGAGTTTACAGGGGGGAGGCTATGGCTACACCTTC.